The source of this T cell receptor (beta chain) is a study of cytomegalovirus exposure and HLA in healthy donors. Trimming took off 6 bases at V and 8 bases at J, with 13 bases between the two ends. CDR1 and CDR2 (germline): MNHEY, SVGAGI. The CDR3 loop spans 12 amino acids. The PCR contained 60 Vbeta and 13 Jbeta primers. Profiling relied on immunoSEQ multiplex PCR, and the TCRdb table lists in-frame clones only, not all of them. The table shows tens of thousands of clones, with 67% occurring only once. Material for sequencing was PBMCs. The V and J genes are TRBV6-5 and TRBJ1-2, with a possible D match to TRBD1 (5 bases). This receptor was identified in a young man in good health and CMV-seronegative. The CDR3 DNA is TGTGCCAGCAGCCCACGCGGGGACGGCTACACCTTC. Encoded protein: CASSPRGDGYTF.